This T cell receptor (beta chain) was retrieved from a study of blood T cell repertoires in COVID-19. Study overall: Sample material is recorded as cDNA or gDNA derived from T cells, B-cell-depleted T cells, or PBMCs.

CDR3 length: 15 amino acids. The ends lost 5 bases at V and 4 bases at J; junction bases unmatched: 7. Germline CDR1 is LNHDA and CDR2 is SQIVND (reference sequence). The table came from immunoSEQ multiplex PCR; TCRdb's copy has only in-frame clones and leaves some out. The table lists a few hundred thousand clones, around 84% of them singletons. The chain combines TRBV19 with TRBJ1-5; 8 positions agree with TRBD1. This clonotype originated in a woman in her 70s with active or convalescent COVID-19. Sequenced: peripheral blood. CDR3 nucleotides: TGTGCCAGTAGTGGGGGCAGGGGGCCTAATCAGCCCCAGCATTTT. This sequence encodes CASSGGRGPNQPQHF.